The 11 T cell receptor beta chains reported below all come from one sample, sequenced in a study of cytomegalovirus exposure and HLA in healthy donors. PCR was performed using 60 Vbeta and 13 Jbeta primers. TCRdb's copy holds only in-frame clones and misses some; the assay was immunoSEQ multiplex PCR. The sample holds 100,000 to 150,000 clones. The sample taken for sequencing was PBMCs. These receptors came from a woman between 40 and 50 years old in good health and CMV-seronegative.

The chain is built from TRBV9 and TRBJ2-2; 8 bases are a match to TRBD2. The J segment lost 2 bases and the V segment lost 9 bases, leaving 6 bases of the junction unmatched. CDR3 length: 14 residues. Germline values: CDR1 SGDLS, CDR2 YYNGEE. The CDR3 is CATRGGLNTGELFF. The CDR3 DNA follows: TGTGCCACCCGGGGGGGATTAAACACCGGGGAGCTGTTTTTT.

CDR3 loop: CASSLMGDSEQFF. The CDR3 DNA sequence: TGTGCCAGCAGCCTAATGGGAGATAGTGAGCAGTTCTTC. The J gene is TRBJ2-1, the V gene TRBV7-2; D may be TRBD2 (5 bases). The germline V and J ends were trimmed by 5 bases and 9 bases, with 14 bases remaining between them. Per the germline V gene, CDR1 is SGHTA and CDR2 is FQGNSA. This CDR3 has 13 residues.

The CDR3 here is CASSAGTAEAFF. CDR3 DNA sequence: TGTGCCAGCAGCGCTGGGACAGCTGAAGCTTTCTTT. The chain couples TRBV7-9 to TRBJ1-1; TRBD1 matches at 7 bases. V shed 5 bases and J 6 bases; nucleotides not matched to a gene: 3. From germline, CDR1 is SEHNR and CDR2 FQNEAQ (reference sequence). The CDR3 consists of 12 residues.

The rearrangement links TRBV2 to TRBJ2-1; 11 nucleotides align to TRBD2. The CDR3 is 17 amino acids. The ends lost 6 bases at V and 6 bases at J; junction bases unmatched: 13. The germline V gene encodes CDR1 SNHLY and CDR2 FYNNEI. CDR3 nucleotide sequence: TGTGCCAGCAGAACGAACCCGGGACTAGCGGCGCTCAATGAGCAGTTCTTC. Translating it yields CASRTNPGLAALNEQFF.

The chain recombines TRBV28 with TRBJ2-6; no clear D gene. Trimming shortened V by 3 bases and J by 5 bases, and 2 bases separated the two germline ends. The germline V gene has CDR1 MDHEN and CDR2 SYDVKM. This CDR3 spans 12 amino acids. Here the CDR3 DNA reads TGTGCCAGCAGTTTCAGGGCCAACGTCCTGACTTTC. It is translated as CASSFRANVLTF.

V usage is TRBV18 and J usage is TRBJ1-1; tentatively, D is TRBD1 (5 bases). Germline CDR1 is KGHSH and CDR2 is LQKENI. This CDR3 is 14 amino acids long. Between the trimmed V and J ends, which lost 3 bases and 10 bases, there was a span of 18 bases. In DNA, the CDR3 is TGTGCCAGCTCACCGACAATACTTCAGGGAGGAGCTTTCTTT. Translated: CASSPTILQGGAFF.

CDR3 in DNA: TGCGCCAGCAGCCCGGGGGTCCGCACAGATACGCAGTATTTT. Translating gives CASSPGVRTDTQYF. The V and J genes are TRBV4-3 and TRBJ2-3; D is possibly TRBD2 (6 bases). The CDR3 runs to 14 residues. Germline loops: CDR1 LGHNA, CDR2 YSLEER. With 4 bases removed from V and 1 base from J, the gap between germline ends came to 9 bases.

This chain uses TRBV4-3 with TRBJ2-2, with D perhaps TRBD2 (5 bases). The CDR3 is 16 residues long. The V end was cut by 0 bases, the J end by 5 bases, with 13 bases between. The V gene's germline CDR1 is LGHNA and CDR2 YSLEER. CDR3 amino acids: CASSQDAGGRTGELFF. In DNA, the CDR3 is TGCGCCAGCAGCCAAGACGCAGGAGGTCGGACCGGGGAGCTGTTTTTT.

J is TRBJ2-7 and V is TRBV27; 9 positions agree with TRBD1. Germline loops: CDR1 MNHEY, CDR2 SMNVEV (reference sequence). The CDR3 runs to 16 residues. J gave up 0 bases and V 6 bases, and 9 bases lay outside the gene matches. CDR3 nucleotide sequence: TGTGCCAGCAGCCCAGCCGGGACAGGGAGCTCCTACGAGCAGTACTTC. Amino acids: CASSPAGTGSSYEQYF.

The chain combines TRBV20-1 with TRBJ1-2; D call uncertain. CDR3 length equals 11 residues. V was shortened by 6 bases and J by 4 bases, with 9 bases between the two germline ends. Germline-derived CDR1 and CDR2 are DFQATT and SNEGSKA (reference sequence). The chain's CDR3 is CSAPGGYGYTF. CDR3 in DNA: TGCAGTGCCCCCGGTGGCTATGGCTACACCTTC.

A remark on this clone: In the same sample, other DNA sequences code for this CDR3. The J gene is TRBJ1-1, the V gene TRBV5-1; 7 bases map to TRBD1. V was clipped by 2 bases and J by 0 bases; unmatched bases: 1. CDR3 length: 14 amino acids. Germline assignment: CDR1 SGHRS and CDR2 YFSETQ. The chain's CDR3 is CASSLGTVNTEAFF. In nucleotides, the CDR3 is TGCGCCAGCAGCTTAGGGACAGTGAACACTGAAGCTTTCTTT.